This passage covers 20 T cell receptor beta chains from one sample sequenced in a study of shared clonotypes between healthy human individuals. Positively selected for CCR7, the CD45RO-negative cells used as naive CD8 cells excluded terminally differentiated effector memory CD45RA+ cells. Sequenced by immunoSEQ multiplex PCR; TCRdb stores in-frame clones only, minus some. The table lists about 550,000 clones, nearly 97% of them singletons. What was sequenced was naive CD8+ T cells sorted from blood. These receptor sequences come from a woman in her twenties or thirties in good health.

The chain links TRBV5-4 to TRBJ2-7; D may be TRBD1 or TRBD2 (5 bases each). V lost 4 bases to trimming and J lost 2 bases, with 13 bases between them. This CDR3 has 14 amino acids. Germline V gene lookup returns CDR1 SGHNT and CDR2 YYREEE (reference sequence). CDR3 sequence: CASSPWDGPYEQYF. CDR3 sequence (DNA): TGTGCCAGCAGCCCGTGGGACGGCCCCTACGAGCAGTACTTC.

The chain combines TRBV6-6 with TRBJ1-4; D not resolved. Germline V lookup: CDR1 MNHNY, CDR2 SVGAGI (reference sequence). V was clipped by 0 bases and J by 12 bases, with 8 bases between them. This CDR3 is built from 12 residues. CDR3 DNA sequence: TGTGCCAGCAGTTACTCTGCTTGGGAACTGTTTTTT. It is translated as CASSYSAWELFF.

CDR3 nucleotides: TGTGCCAGCAGTGTGACAGGGGCCCTCTACGAGCAGTACTTC. This encodes CASSVTGALYEQYF. The V gene is TRBV27, the J gene TRBJ2-7; 8 bases map to TRBD1. CDR3 length equals 14 residues. CDR1 MNHEY and CDR2 SMNVEV come from the germline V gene (reference sequence). V lost 5 bases, J lost 3 bases, and 6 bases stayed unmatched.

The chain uses TRBV28 and TRBJ1-2, with a possible D match to TRBD1 (5 bases). The germline CDR1 and CDR2 sequences are MDHEN and SYDVKM. Trimming took off 2 bases at V and 5 bases at J, with 12 bases between the two ends. The CDR3 contains 14 residues. This CDR3 reads CASSLLAEGYGYTF. The CDR3 nucleotides are TGTGCCAGCAGTTTACTTGCAGAGGGGTATGGCTACACCTTC.

This clone has a single count. The chain has TRBV7-6 and TRBJ2-5; the D is unclear. The end of the DNA fits TRBJ2-7 better, so the J call may be wrong. The CDR3 is made up of 14 amino acids. Germline V gene data show CDR1 as SGHVS and CDR2 as FNYEAQ. CDR3 sequence (DNA): TGTGCCAGCAGCCAAGGTGCCACGTCCTACGAGCAGTACTTC. Encoded protein: CASSQGATSYEQYF.

The rearrangement uses TRBV7-9 and TRBJ1-2; D not certain. The CDR3 consists of 15 residues. Germline V gene lookup returns CDR1 SEHNR and CDR2 FQNEAQ (reference sequence). Trimming pared 3 bases from V and 0 bases from J, leaving 11 bases between. The CDR3 here is CASSFLTKSNYGYTF. The CDR3 nucleotides read TGTGCCAGCAGCTTTCTAACCAAGTCTAACTATGGCTACACCTTC.

This sequence joins TRBV5-4 and TRBJ2-3; D is uncertain. V dropped 3 bases and J dropped 4 bases, with 9 bases sitting between them. Germline CDR1 is SGHNT and CDR2 is YYREEE (reference sequence). This CDR3 spans 13 amino acids. The CDR3 spells CASSYPRADTQYF. The CDR3 DNA reads as TGTGCCAGCAGCTACCCGAGAGCAGATACGCAGTATTTT.

The genes are TRBV27 and TRBJ2-1; D uncertain. V was trimmed by 6 bases and J by 8 bases, leaving 14 bases between them. Germline V gene data show CDR1 as MNHEY and CDR2 as SMNVEV (reference sequence). This CDR3 has 13 amino acids. The chain's CDR3 is CASSQQRSYEQFF. The CDR3 DNA reads TGTGCCAGCAGCCAGCAGAGATCTTATGAGCAGTTCTTC.

This clone was seen a handful of times. The V and J genes are TRBV4-1 and TRBJ1-1; 8 bases fit TRBD1. In germline, CDR1 is MGHRA, CDR2 YSYEKL. The CDR3 covers 16 residues. Trimming removed 1 base from V and 0 bases from J; junction bases left unmatched: 4. The DNA of the CDR3 is TGCGCCAGCAGCCAAGGGACAGGGTACATGAACACTGAAGCTTTCTTT. Translation: CASSQGTGYMNTEAFF.

This rearrangement joins TRBV6-1 to TRBJ1-2; 7 nucleotides align to TRBD1. With 10 bases clipped from V and 4 bases from J, the junction kept 12 bases outside the gene matches. CDR1 is MNHNS, CDR2 SASEGT, per germline. This CDR3 comprises 14 residues. Here the CDR3 reads CAILYRGPSYGYTF. The CDR3 DNA follows: TGTGCCATCTTGTACAGGGGCCCGTCCTATGGCTACACCTTC.

The genes are TRBV7-2 and TRBJ2-3, with 7 positions matching TRBD2. Trimming at V came to 5 bases and at J to 2 bases, leaving 10 bases not matched to a gene. The CDR3 totals 16 residues. Germline lookup yields CDR1 SGHTA and CDR2 FQGNSA. CDR3 sequence: CASSITERDYTDTQYF. CDR3 sequence (DNA): TGTGCCAGCAGCATCACGGAGCGGGATTACACAGATACGCAGTATTTT.

This chain links TRBV5-6 with TRBJ1-1; 8 bases are a match to TRBD1. The CDR3 length is 14 residues. The junction had 4 bases not matched to a gene; V was cut back by 4 bases and J by 2 bases. CDR1 and CDR2 from the germline V gene are SGHDT and YYEEEE. This chain's CDR3 is CASSPTGGNTEAFF. CDR3 DNA sequence: TGTGCCAGCAGCCCAACAGGGGGTAACACTGAAGCTTTCTTT.

The J gene is TRBJ2-5, the V gene TRBV11-2, with TRBD1 matching 9 bases. The length of the CDR3 is 15 residues. V shed 4 bases, J shed 3 bases, and the junction held 6 bases outside the gene matches. Germline V gene data show CDR1 as SGHAT and CDR2 as FQNNGV. In DNA form, the CDR3 reads TGTGCCAGCAGCTCTGCGGACAGGGGTGAAGAGACCCAGTACTTC. This codes for CASSSADRGEETQYF.

This clone has just one count. The J gene is TRBJ2-1, the V gene TRBV7-2, with 7 bases identical to TRBD2. The length of the CDR3 is 19 residues. Germline-derived CDR1 and CDR2 are SGHTA and FQGNSA. V was pared by 1 base and J by 3 bases, with 15 bases of the junction left unmatched. CDR3: CASSLVGRWLREFYNEQFF. CDR3 coding DNA: TGTGCCAGCAGCTTAGTGGGCCGGTGGCTGCGGGAGTTCTACAATGAGCAGTTCTTC.

The chain couples TRBV5-4 to TRBJ1-1; the D is unclear. This CDR3 spans 14 amino acids. Germline lookup yields CDR1 SGHNT and CDR2 YYREEE (reference sequence). Trimming took off 0 bases at V and 3 bases at J, with 9 bases between the two ends. The CDR3 reads CASSLAASYTEAFF. The DNA for the CDR3 is TGTGCCAGCAGCTTGGCTGCGAGTTACACTGAAGCTTTCTTT. Based on the CDR3 plus reference TRBV5-4 and TRBJ1-1, the full variable domain is ETGVTQSPTHLIKTRGQQVTLRCSSQSGHNTVSWYQQALGQGPQFIFQYYREEENGRGNFPPRFSGLQFPNYSSELNVNALELDDSALYLCASSLAASYTEAFFGQGTRLTVV.

The CDR3 region is CASNGREATSGRDTQYF. The CDR3 DNA reads as TGTGCCTCCAATGGCAGGGAGGCGACTAGCGGGAGGGATACGCAGTATTTT. This chain links TRBV28 with TRBJ2-3, with 13 bases fitting TRBD2. Looked up from germline, CDR1 is MDHEN and CDR2 is SYDVKM. The CDR3 has 17 residues. V lost 11 bases to trimming and J lost 6 bases; unmatched junction nucleotides: 17. Full variable domain (outside the CDR3, taken from reference TRBV28 and TRBJ2-3): DVKVTQSSRYLVKRTGEKVFLECVQDMDHENMFWYRQDPGLGLRLIYFSYDVKMKEKGDIPEGYSVSREKKERFSLILESASTNQTSMYLCASNGREATSGRDTQYFGPGTRLTVL.

The rearrangement joins TRBV19 to TRBJ2-4; 12 nucleotides line up with TRBD2. V was clipped by 10 bases and J by 1 base; unmatched bases: 5. Germline V gene sequence: CDR1 LNHDA, CDR2 SQIVND (reference sequence). The CDR3 spans 15 residues. In DNA, the CDR3 is TGTGCCACCGGACTAGCGGGACTGGCCAAAAACATTCAGTACTTC. Translation: CATGLAGLAKNIQYF.

This chain connects TRBV6-6 to TRBJ2-2; 10 bases agree with TRBD2. The CDR3 covers 16 residues. V shed 4 bases, J shed 2 bases, and the junction held 4 bases outside the gene matches. Germline V gene sequence: CDR1 MNHNY, CDR2 SVGAGI (reference sequence). CDR3 sequence reads: CASSSVAGGNTGELFF. The DNA for the CDR3 is TGTGCCAGCAGTTCCGTAGCGGGGGGCAACACCGGGGAGCTGTTTTTT.

The rearrangement joins TRBV10-1 to TRBJ2-2; D unclear. The CDR3 loop spans 15 amino acids. Germline CDR1 and CDR2: WNHNN and SYGVQD (reference sequence). Trimming removed 3 bases at V and 0 bases at J, with 8 bases between. The CDR3 here is CASSDWTTNTGELFF. In DNA, the CDR3 is TGCGCCAGCAGTGATTGGACCACGAACACCGGGGAGCTGTTTTTT.

The chain couples TRBV4-1 to TRBJ2-5, with D perhaps being TRBD1 or TRBD2 (5 bases each). The V gene's germline CDR1 is MGHRA and CDR2 YSYEKL. With 1 base removed from V and 5 bases from J, the gap between germline ends came to 17 bases. The CDR3 sequence is 16 residues long. The DNA of the CDR3 is TGCGCCAGCAGCCAAGTTCTTGGCGGGTGGGGGGAGACCCAGTACTTC. Amino acids: CASSQVLGGWGETQYF.